The T cell receptor beta chain under discussion was sequenced for a study of blood T cell repertoires in COVID-19. Whole-study context: In each case, the material was cDNA or gDNA derived from T cells, B-cell-depleted T cells, or PBMCs.

The CDR3 sequence is 13 residues long. Trimming cost V 4 bases and J 6 bases; bases outside gene matches: 3. The germline gives CDR1 SGHRS, CDR2 YFSETQ. Authors' methods: Amplified reference gene primers provided the basis for estimating nucleated cell counts. TCRdb's copy holds only in-frame clones and misses some; the assay was immunoSEQ multiplex PCR. That table supplies the V and J calls and clone size; D and trimming were determined from the DNA. The sample yields over 250,000 clones, 89% seen once. V gene TRBV5-1 combines with J gene TRBJ1-4; 7 bases are a match to TRBD1. The sequenced sample consisted of peripheral blood. This TCR derives from a man aged 50 to 60 with acute or convalescent COVID-19. The CDR3 nucleotides are TGCGCCAGCAGCCTACAGGGGTATGAAAAACTGTTTTTT. Translated, it gives CASSLQGYEKLFF.